This entry concerns a single T cell receptor (beta chain). This record belongs to a study of blood T cell repertoires in COVID-19. Overall study: Samples representing acute and convalescent COVID-19 were sourced from the United States, Italy and Spain.

Cohort assignment relied on participant-reported clinical history. Under the authors' procedure: Estimation of nucleated cell counts was performed using reference gene primer amplification. Clones were read by immunoSEQ multiplex PCR, and TCRdb kept only the in-frame ones, dropping some. V, J and clone size reflect that table, while D and trimming were determined from the DNA. The data show under 500,000 clones, 70% to 90% seen once. This TCR was recovered from a young woman with acute COVID-19. The sequencing sample was made of PBMCs or T cells enriched from blood (not recorded which).

The CDR3: CASGPPTSGIYNEQFF. The DNA for the CDR3 is TGTGCTAGTGGTCCACCGACTAGCGGGATCTACAATGAGCAGTTCTTC. The chain recombines TRBV12-5 with TRBJ2-1; 11 bases match TRBD2. The CDR3 extends over 16 amino acids. Trimming at V came to 5 bases and at J to 3 bases, leaving 6 bases not matched to a gene. Per germline, CDR1 LGHNT and CDR2 FRNRAP.